This entry lists 28 T cell receptor beta chains sequenced from one sample in a study of shared clonotypes between healthy human individuals. Sequencing was performed with immunoSEQ multiplex PCR; in TCRdb, only in-frame clones are kept and a portion is missing. In the table there are under 2.5 million clones, less than 95% of which are singletons. Sequenced: naive CD4+ T cells from PBMCs. Documented subset: CD45RA+ positively selected. These receptors were collected from a man aged 18 to 30 in good health. Some clones in this sample may be carry-over from other donors' samples.

CDR3 DNA: TGTGCCAGCAGCTTAGGCGGGACTTCGTCTGAGCAGTTCTTC. Encoded protein: CASSLGGTSSEQFF. The rearrangement links TRBV11-3 to TRBJ2-1; D may be TRBD2 (6 bases). V was trimmed by 1 base and J by 9 bases, leaving 13 bases between them. The CDR3 runs 14 residues. Germline loops: CDR1 SGHNT, CDR2 YENEEA.

This chain connects TRBV2 to TRBJ2-5; TRBD2 agrees at 11 bases. CDR1 and CDR2 from the germline V gene are SNHLY and FYNNEI. The J segment lost 4 bases and the V segment lost 6 bases, leaving 7 bases of the junction unmatched. The CDR3 is 15 amino acids. Here the CDR3 DNA reads TGTGCCAGCAGCAGACTAGCGGGAAGAGGAGAGACCCAGTACTTC. Encoded protein: CASSRLAGRGETQYF.

The chain uses TRBV5-1 and TRBJ2-2; D is unclear. The CDR3 runs to 15 residues. V lost 7 bases, J lost 6 bases, and 19 bases lay in between. Germline loops: CDR1 SGHRS, CDR2 YFSETQ. This CDR3 reads CASAPRRILPGELFF. CDR3 bases: TGCGCCAGCGCACCCCGCAGGATACTACCCGGGGAGCTGTTTTTT.

CDR3 residues: CASSKKSFGTAITGELFF. CDR3 sequence (DNA): TGTGCCAGCAGTAAGAAGTCCTTCGGGACAGCCATCACCGGGGAGCTGTTTTTT. This chain uses TRBV6-4 with TRBJ2-2; 7 nucleotides match TRBD1. Trimming removed 5 bases from V and 4 bases from J; junction bases left unmatched: 16. CDR1 MRHNA and CDR2 SNTAGT come from the germline V gene. This CDR3 has 18 residues.

The rearrangement links TRBV7-3 to TRBJ2-1; TRBD2 matches at 11 bases. Germline V gene sequence: CDR1 SGHTA, CDR2 FQGTGA. This CDR3 comprises 15 residues. J was trimmed by 4 bases and V by 5 bases; bases with no gene match: 4. This chain's CDR3 is CASSNGTSGYNEQFF. As DNA, the CDR3 is TGTGCCAGCAGCAACGGGACTAGCGGATACAATGAGCAGTTCTTC.

The chain recombines TRBV27 with TRBJ2-6, with a tentative D call TRBD1 (6 bases). Germline V lookup: CDR1 MNHEY, CDR2 SMNVEV (reference sequence). The CDR3 loop spans 17 amino acids. Between the trimmed V and J ends, which lost 2 bases and 0 bases, there was a span of 11 bases. The CDR3 protein is CASSLLGGTSGANVLTF. The CDR3 DNA follows: TGTGCCAGCAGTTTACTTGGGGGCACCTCTGGGGCCAACGTCCTGACTTTC.

The chain is built from TRBV5-1 and TRBJ2-5; no clear D gene. The germline V gene encodes CDR1 SGHRS and CDR2 YFSETQ. The CDR3 runs to 10 residues. Trimming cost V 7 bases and J 2 bases, with 3 bases left between them. CDR3 sequence reads: CASDQETQYF. CDR3 nucleotide sequence: TGCGCCAGCGATCAAGAGACCCAGTACTTC.

The gene calls are TRBV6-1 and TRBJ2-3; 11 positions agree with TRBD2. Germline CDR1 reads MNHNS; CDR2 reads SASEGT. The CDR3 spans 14 residues. Germline trimming cut 7 bases from V and 6 bases from J; bases unmatched to any gene: 6. CDR3 amino acids: CASILAGGVDTQYF. DNA of the CDR3: TGTGCCAGCATCCTAGCGGGAGGTGTGGATACGCAGTATTTT.

This chain connects TRBV28 to TRBJ1-2; 7 positions match TRBD1. Germline CDR1 and CDR2: MDHEN and SYDVKM. The CDR3 has 14 residues. V trimming: 6 bases; J trimming: 4 bases; junction bases outside the gene matches: 8. The CDR3 nucleotides read TGTGCCAGCAGCAGAATAGGGGGCAGCTATGGCTACACCTTC. This translates into CASSRIGGSYGYTF.

In its sample, this clone was seen a few times. The chain is built from TRBV30 and TRBJ1-3; weak D call: TRBD1 (6 bases). Between the trimmed V and J ends, which lost 8 bases and 3 bases, there was a span of 14 bases. This CDR3 is 13 amino acids long. Germline V gene lookup returns CDR1 GTSNPN and CDR2 SVGIG (reference sequence). This chain's CDR3 is CAEQGFSGNTIYF. The CDR3 nucleotides are TGTGCCGAACAGGGCTTTAGTGGAAACACCATATATTTT.

This clone has a single count. The chain links TRBV2 to TRBJ2-2; 14 bases agree with TRBD2. In germline, CDR1 is SNHLY, CDR2 FYNNEI. The CDR3 runs 18 residues. With 6 bases clipped from V and 0 bases from J, the junction kept 6 bases outside the gene matches. The CDR3 spells CASSPGTSGRANTGELFF. In DNA, the CDR3 is TGTGCCAGCAGCCCCGGGACTAGCGGGAGAGCGAACACCGGGGAGCTGTTTTTT. The full variable domain, with the rest looked up from reference TRBV2 and TRBJ2-2, is EPEVTQTPSHQVTQMGQEVILRCVPISNHLYFYWYRQILGQKVEFLVSFYNNEISEKSEIFDDQFSVERPDGSNFTLKIRSTKLEDSAMYFCASSPGTSGRANTGELFFGEGSRLTVL.

The V gene is TRBV27, the J gene TRBJ2-7; 15 bases are shared with TRBD2. V dropped 3 bases and J dropped 1; count of bases not matched to a gene: 7. This CDR3 region has 18 residues. The germline CDR1 and CDR2 sequences are MNHEY and SMNVEV (reference sequence). The CDR3: CASSFSGLAGGPSYEQYF. In nucleotides, the CDR3 is TGTGCCAGCAGTTTCTCGGGACTAGCGGGAGGACCTTCCTACGAGCAGTACTTC.

The V call is TRBV16, the J call TRBJ2-2; the match to TRBD1 covers 10 bases. The CDR3 sequence is 21 residues long. Germline trimming cut 0 bases from V and 2 bases from J; bases unmatched to any gene: 15. Germline V CDR1 and CDR2: KGHSY, FQNENV. CDR3 bases: TGTGCCAGCAGCCAATCATTGGGTTCGGGACAGGGGTATGGAAACACCGGGGAGCTGTTTTTT. Protein sequence: CASSQSLGSGQGYGNTGELFF.

As to this clone: Other DNA sequences within the sample encode an identical CDR3. The rearrangement links TRBV18 to TRBJ2-1; no firm D call. The length of the CDR3 is 11 residues. The germline CDR1 and CDR2 sequences are KGHSH and LQKENI. With 6 bases removed from V and 5 bases from J, the gap between germline ends came to 5 bases. CDR3 DNA: TGTGCCAGCTCCCCAAACAATGAGCAGTTCTTC. It is translated as CASSPNNEQFF.

The chain is built from TRBV6-6 and TRBJ2-3; 8 positions agree with TRBD1. Trimming at V came to 2 bases and at J to 3 bases, leaving 7 bases not matched to a gene. CDR3 length: 16 residues. The germline gives CDR1 MNHNY, CDR2 SVGAGI (reference sequence). The CDR3 sequence is CASSYLRQGSTDTQYF. The CDR3 nucleotides read TGTGCCAGCAGTTACCTCAGACAGGGGAGTACAGATACGCAGTATTTT.

The chain carries TRBV28 and TRBJ2-1; 8 bases agree with TRBD1. CDR3 length: 15 residues. CDR1 is MDHEN and CDR2 is SYDVKM in the germline V gene. The junction had 7 bases not matched to a gene; V was cut back by 3 bases and J by 6 bases. The CDR3 region is CASSFARTGSNEQFF. CDR3 DNA sequence: TGTGCCAGCAGTTTCGCGAGGACAGGGAGCAATGAGCAGTTCTTC.

J is TRBJ2-3 and V is TRBV29-1; 7 bases match TRBD1. This CDR3 comprises 12 residues. The V gene end was trimmed by 6 bases and the J gene end by 4 bases; junction bases not matched to a gene: 4. The germline gives CDR1 SQVTM, CDR2 ANQGSEA. The CDR3 DNA reads TGCAGCGTGGTGACAGGGTCAGATACGCAGTATTTT. Its protein is CSVVTGSDTQYF.

The chain employs TRBV7-5 and TRBJ2-4; the table's D call of TRBD2 was not tested on the DNA. TRBV7-5 represents a pseudogene. This CDR3 comprises 16 residues. The CDR3 coding sequence is TGTGCCAGAAAAGATAGCAGCGTCCGTGACAAAAACATTCAGTACTTC. This sequence encodes CARKDSSVRDKNIQYF.

The chain uses TRBV9 and TRBJ2-5; D may match TRBD1 or TRBD2 (5 bases each). CDR3 length: 14 residues. Germline CDR1 and CDR2: SGDLS and YYNGEE. Trimming removed 3 bases at V and 2 bases at J, with 11 bases between. The CDR3, as DNA: TGTGCCAGCAGCGCGGGACCGAATCAAGAGACCCAGTACTTC. It yields the protein CASSAGPNQETQYF.

The rearrangement uses TRBV11-2 and TRBJ2-7; 9 bases agree with TRBD2. Germline V gene data show CDR1 as SGHAT and CDR2 as FQNNGV. The V and J ends lost 4 bases and 2 bases, in that order; junction bases with no gene match: 9. The CDR3 consists of 16 residues. The CDR3 DNA sequence: TGTGCCAGCAGCTCACCTAGCGGGACGGGCACCTACGAGCAGTACTTC. Its translation: CASSSPSGTGTYEQYF.

The chain is built from TRBV2 and TRBJ2-5, with TRBD2 matching 7 bases. This CDR3 spans 15 amino acids. Trimming cost V 3 bases and J 7 bases; bases outside gene matches: 11. In germline, CDR1 is SNHLY, CDR2 FYNNEI. The CDR3, as DNA: TGTGCCAGCAGTGACATGGGACTACCTACGGGGACCCAGTACTTC. Its translation is CASSDMGLPTGTQYF.

The J gene is TRBJ1-2, the V gene TRBV18; D ambiguous. The V gene lost 6 bases and the J gene lost 2 bases, with 7 bases spanning the gap. The length of the CDR3 is 12 residues. The V gene's germline CDR1 is KGHSH and CDR2 LQKENI. The CDR3 is CASSLRNYGYTF. Here the CDR3 DNA reads TGTGCCAGCTCCTTAAGGAACTATGGCTACACCTTC.

The rearrangement joins TRBV4-2 to TRBJ2-7, with D unclear. V gave up 0 bases and J gave up 3 bases, with 15 bases separating them. The germline V gene encodes CDR1 LGHNA and CDR2 YNFKEQ. The CDR3 is 16 residues long. This CDR3 reads CASSQESLITYYEQYF. For the CDR3, the DNA is TGTGCCAGCAGCCAAGAGAGCTTAATAACTTACTACGAGCAGTACTTC.

This chain links TRBV29-1 with TRBJ2-7, with D perhaps TRBD2 (6 bases). The V end was cut by 5 bases, the J end by 9 bases, with 17 bases between. The CDR3 loop spans 12 amino acids. Germline assignment: CDR1 SQVTM and CDR2 ANQGSEA. CDR3 protein: CSVSRGGDRQYF. The CDR3 DNA reads TGCAGCGTTTCGCGGGGAGGCGATAGGCAGTACTTC.

The chain links TRBV9 to TRBJ1-5; the D gene is possibly TRBD1 (5 bases). CDR1 is SGDLS and CDR2 is YYNGEE in the germline V gene. The CDR3 sequence is 15 residues long. V lost 4 bases to trimming and J lost 7 bases, with 18 bases between them. This CDR3 reads CASSPRGEGSQPQHF. The CDR3 DNA reads as TGTGCCAGCAGCCCACGAGGGGAGGGCAGCCAGCCCCAGCATTTT.

In DNA form, the CDR3 reads TGCGCCAGCAGCCAAGTGGGCACCAGGCACATCCCGAGGGGCTACACCTTC. The encoded protein is CASSQVGTRHIPRGYTF. The chain recombines TRBV4-3 with TRBJ1-2; D not resolved. The CDR3 spans 17 residues. CDR1 is LGHNA, CDR2 YSLEER, per germline. Deletions cut 1 base from V and 8 bases from J, with 23 bases between.

The genes are TRBV28 and TRBJ2-7; TRBD1 matches at 8 bases. From germline, CDR1 is MDHEN and CDR2 SYDVKM. The trim removed 9 bases at V and 3 bases at J, leaving 7 bases unmatched. This CDR3 has 13 residues. The CDR3 DNA reads as TGTGCCAGTAAAAACAGGGGGTACTACGAGCAGTACTTC. This translates into CASKNRGYYEQYF.

V and J are TRBV9 and TRBJ2-1; 9 bases align to TRBD2. V gave up 2 bases and J gave up 2 bases; unmatched junction bases: 5. Germline CDR1 and CDR2: SGDLS and YYNGEE. The CDR3 runs to 16 residues. The CDR3 region has the DNA TGTGCCAGCAGCGTGAGAGCGGGAGGAACCTACAATGAGCAGTTCTTC. Translating it yields CASSVRAGGTYNEQFF.